This TCR beta chain was sequenced in a study of T cell responses to AZD1222 COVID-19 vaccine. Profiled with immunoSEQ multiplex PCR; TCRdb holds only in-frame clones, not every one. The sample records more than 90,000 clones, 86% being singletons. Germline values: CDR1 SEHNR, CDR2 FQNEAQ (reference sequence). This CDR3 contains 14 residues. This clone was observed a single time. One end of the junction varies from germline; a read error may be responsible. Whether given at about 4 or about 12 weeks, second doses were pooled. Sequenced here: peripheral blood, sampled 28 days after the second AZD1222 dose. The receptor comes from an adult who received the AZD1222 COVID-19 vaccine. The chain carries TRBV7-9 and TRBJ1-2; 8 bases align to TRBD1. As DNA, the CDR3 is TGTGCCAGCAGCCATAAGGGACAGGACCACGATTTTGCCTTC. Encoded protein: CASSHKGQDHDFAF. Full variable domain (rest looked up from reference TRBV7-9 and TRBJ1-2): DTGVSQNPRHKITKRGQNVTFRCDPISEHNRLYWYRQTLGQGPEFLTYFQNEAQLEKSRLLSDRFSAERPKGSFSTLEIQRTEQGDSAMYLCASSHKGQDHDFAFGSGTRLTVV.